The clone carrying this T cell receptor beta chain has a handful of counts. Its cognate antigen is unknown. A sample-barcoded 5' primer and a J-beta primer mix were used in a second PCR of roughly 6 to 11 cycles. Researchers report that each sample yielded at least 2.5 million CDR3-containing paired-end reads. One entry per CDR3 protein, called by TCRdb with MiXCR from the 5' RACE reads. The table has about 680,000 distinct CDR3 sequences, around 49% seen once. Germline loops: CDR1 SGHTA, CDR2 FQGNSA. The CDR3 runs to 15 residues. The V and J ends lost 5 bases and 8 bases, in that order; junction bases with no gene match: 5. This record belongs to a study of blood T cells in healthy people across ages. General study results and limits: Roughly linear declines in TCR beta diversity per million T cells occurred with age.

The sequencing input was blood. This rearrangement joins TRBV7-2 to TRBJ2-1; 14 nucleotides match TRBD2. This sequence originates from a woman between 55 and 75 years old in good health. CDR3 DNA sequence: TGTGCCAGCAGCGGGACTAGCGGGAGTTCGTATGAGCAGTTCTTC. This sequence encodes CASSGTSGSSYEQFF. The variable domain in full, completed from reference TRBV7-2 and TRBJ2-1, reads GAGVSQSPSNKVTEKGKDVELRCDPISGHTALYWYRQSLGQGLEFLIYFQGNSAPDKSGLPSDRFSAERTGGSVSTLTIQRTQQEDSAVYLCASSGTSGSSYEQFFGPGTRLTVL.